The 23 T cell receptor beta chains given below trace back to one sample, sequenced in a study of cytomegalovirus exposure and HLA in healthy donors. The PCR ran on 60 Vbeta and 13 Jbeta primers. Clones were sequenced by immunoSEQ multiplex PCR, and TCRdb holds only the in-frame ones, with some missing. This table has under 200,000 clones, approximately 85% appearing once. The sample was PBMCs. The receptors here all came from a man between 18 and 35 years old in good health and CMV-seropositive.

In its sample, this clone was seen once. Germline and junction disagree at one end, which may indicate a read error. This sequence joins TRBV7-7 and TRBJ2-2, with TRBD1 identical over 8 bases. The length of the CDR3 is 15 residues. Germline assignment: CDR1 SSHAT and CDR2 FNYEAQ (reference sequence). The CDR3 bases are TGTGCTAGCAGCTTCGGTAACAGGGGGTCCGGGGAGCTGTTTTTT. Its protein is CASSFGNRGSGELFF. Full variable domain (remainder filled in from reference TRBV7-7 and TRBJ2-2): GAGVSQSPRYKVTKRGQDVTLRCDPISSHATLYWYQQALGQGPEFLTYFNYEAQPDKSGLPSDRFSAERPEGSISTLTIQRTEQRDSAMYRCASSFGNRGSGELFFGEGSRLTVL.

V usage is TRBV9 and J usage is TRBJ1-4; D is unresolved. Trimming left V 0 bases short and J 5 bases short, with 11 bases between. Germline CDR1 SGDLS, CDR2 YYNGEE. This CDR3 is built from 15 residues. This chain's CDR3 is CASSVEAAGNEKLFF. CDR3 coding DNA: TGTGCCAGCAGCGTAGAGGCGGCGGGGAATGAAAAACTGTTTTTT.

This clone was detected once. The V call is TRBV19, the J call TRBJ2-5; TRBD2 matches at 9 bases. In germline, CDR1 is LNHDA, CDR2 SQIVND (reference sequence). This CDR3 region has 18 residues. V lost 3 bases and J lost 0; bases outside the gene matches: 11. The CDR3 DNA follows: TGTGCCAGTAGTATCCAGCGGGGGGCCCCCTTCTACCAAGAGACCCAGTACTTC. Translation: CASSIQRGAPFYQETQYF.

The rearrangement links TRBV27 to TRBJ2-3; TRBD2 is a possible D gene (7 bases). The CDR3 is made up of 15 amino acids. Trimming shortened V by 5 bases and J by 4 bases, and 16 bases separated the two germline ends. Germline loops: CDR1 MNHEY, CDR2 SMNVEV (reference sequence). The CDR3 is CASSSLGGLSDTQYF. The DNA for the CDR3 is TGTGCCAGCAGTAGTCTGGGGGGGCTGTCAGATACGCAGTATTTT.

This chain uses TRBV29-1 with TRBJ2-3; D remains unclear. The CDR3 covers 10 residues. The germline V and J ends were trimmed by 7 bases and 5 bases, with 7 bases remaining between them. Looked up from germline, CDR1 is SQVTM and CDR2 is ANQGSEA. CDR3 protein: CSADKDTQYF. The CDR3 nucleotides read TGCAGCGCCGACAAAGATACGCAGTATTTT.

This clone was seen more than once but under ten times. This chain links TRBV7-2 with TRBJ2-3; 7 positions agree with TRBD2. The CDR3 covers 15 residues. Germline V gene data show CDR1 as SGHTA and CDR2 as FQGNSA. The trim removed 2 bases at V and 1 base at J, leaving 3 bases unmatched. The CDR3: CASSLQGGGTDTQYF. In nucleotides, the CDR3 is TGTGCCAGCAGCTTACAGGGAGGGGGCACAGATACGCAGTATTTT.

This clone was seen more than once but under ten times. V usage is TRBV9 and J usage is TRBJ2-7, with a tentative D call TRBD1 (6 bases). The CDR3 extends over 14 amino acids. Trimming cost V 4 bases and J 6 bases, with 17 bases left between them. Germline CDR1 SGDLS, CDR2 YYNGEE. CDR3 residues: CASSPAPTGREQYF. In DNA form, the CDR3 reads TGTGCCAGCAGCCCCGCCCCGACAGGACGCGAGCAGTACTTC.

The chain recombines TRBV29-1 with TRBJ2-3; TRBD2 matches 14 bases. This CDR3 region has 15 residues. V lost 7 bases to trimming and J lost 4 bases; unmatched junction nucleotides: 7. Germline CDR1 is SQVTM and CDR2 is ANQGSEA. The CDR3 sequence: CSATGLAGAADTQYF. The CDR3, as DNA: TGCAGCGCCACGGGACTAGCGGGGGCGGCAGATACGCAGTATTTT.

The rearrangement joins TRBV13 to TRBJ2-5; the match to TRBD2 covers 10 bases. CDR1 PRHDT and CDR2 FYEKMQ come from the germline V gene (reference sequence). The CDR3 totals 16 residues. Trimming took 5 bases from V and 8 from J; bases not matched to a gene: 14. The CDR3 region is CASSQGVAGGSGTQYF. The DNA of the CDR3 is TGTGCCAGCAGCCAAGGGGTAGCGGGGGGCTCGGGTACCCAGTACTTC.

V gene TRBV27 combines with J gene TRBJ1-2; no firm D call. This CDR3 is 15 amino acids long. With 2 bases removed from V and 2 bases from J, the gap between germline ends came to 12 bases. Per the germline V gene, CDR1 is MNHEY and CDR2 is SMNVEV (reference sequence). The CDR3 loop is CASSLGRQANYGYTF. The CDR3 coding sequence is TGTGCCAGCAGTTTAGGGCGTCAGGCGAACTATGGCTACACCTTC.

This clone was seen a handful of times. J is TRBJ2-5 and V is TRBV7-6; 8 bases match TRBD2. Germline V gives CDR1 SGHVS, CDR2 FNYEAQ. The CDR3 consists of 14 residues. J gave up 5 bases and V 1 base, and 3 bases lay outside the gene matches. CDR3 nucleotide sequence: TGTGCCAGCAGCTTAGGGACTAGCCTCGAGACCCAGTACTTC. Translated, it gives CASSLGTSLETQYF.

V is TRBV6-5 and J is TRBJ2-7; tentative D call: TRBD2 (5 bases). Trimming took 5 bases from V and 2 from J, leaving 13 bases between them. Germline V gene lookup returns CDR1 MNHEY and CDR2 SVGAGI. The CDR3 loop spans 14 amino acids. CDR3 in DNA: TGTGCCAGCAGTAACCGCGGGTCGACCTACGAGCAGTACTTC. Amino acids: CASSNRGSTYEQYF.

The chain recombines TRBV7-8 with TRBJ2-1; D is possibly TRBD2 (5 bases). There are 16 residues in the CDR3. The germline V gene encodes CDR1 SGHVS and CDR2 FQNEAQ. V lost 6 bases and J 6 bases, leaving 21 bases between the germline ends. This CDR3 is CASRSGRAPTPNEQFF. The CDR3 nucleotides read TGTGCCAGCAGAAGTGGGCGGGCCCCAACCCCCAATGAGCAGTTCTTC.

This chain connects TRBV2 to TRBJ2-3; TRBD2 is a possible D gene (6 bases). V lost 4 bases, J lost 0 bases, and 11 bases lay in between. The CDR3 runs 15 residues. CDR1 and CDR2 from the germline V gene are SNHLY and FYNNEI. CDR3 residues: CASSGDSHSTDTQYF. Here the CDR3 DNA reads TGTGCCAGCAGTGGGGACTCGCACAGCACAGATACGCAGTATTTT.

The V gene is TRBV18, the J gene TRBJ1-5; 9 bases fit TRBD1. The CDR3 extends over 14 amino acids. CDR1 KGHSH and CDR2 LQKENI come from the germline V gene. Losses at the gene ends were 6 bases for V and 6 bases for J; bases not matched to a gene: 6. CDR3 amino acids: CASSLTGGGQPQHF. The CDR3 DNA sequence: TGTGCCAGCTCGCTTACAGGGGGCGGTCAGCCCCAGCATTTT.

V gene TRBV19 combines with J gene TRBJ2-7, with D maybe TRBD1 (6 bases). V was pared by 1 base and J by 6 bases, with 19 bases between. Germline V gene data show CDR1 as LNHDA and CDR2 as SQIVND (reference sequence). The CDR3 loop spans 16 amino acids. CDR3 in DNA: TGTGCCAGTAGTATAGGGGTTACAGGGCATGCCGGCGAGCAGTACTTC. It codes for CASSIGVTGHAGEQYF.

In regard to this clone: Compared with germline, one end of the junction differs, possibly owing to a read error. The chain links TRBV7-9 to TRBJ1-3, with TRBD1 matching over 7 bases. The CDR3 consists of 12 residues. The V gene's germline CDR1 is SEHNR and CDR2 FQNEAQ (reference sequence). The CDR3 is CSSSPGQVVEHF. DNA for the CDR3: TGTTCCAGCAGCCCTGGACAGGTAGTTGAGCATTTT.

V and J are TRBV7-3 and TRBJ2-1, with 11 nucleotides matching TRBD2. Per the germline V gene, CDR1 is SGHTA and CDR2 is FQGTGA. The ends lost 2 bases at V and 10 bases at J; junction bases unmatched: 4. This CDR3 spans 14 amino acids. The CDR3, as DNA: TGTGCCAGCAGCTTAGGGACTAGCGGCTACGAGCAGTTCTTC. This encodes CASSLGTSGYEQFF.

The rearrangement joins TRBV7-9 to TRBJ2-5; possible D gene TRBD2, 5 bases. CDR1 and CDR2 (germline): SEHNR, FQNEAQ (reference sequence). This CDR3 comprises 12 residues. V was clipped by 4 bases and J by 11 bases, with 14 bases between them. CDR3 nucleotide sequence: TGTGCCAGCAGCTCCACGCCCTGGGAGCAGTACTTC. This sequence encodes CASSSTPWEQYF.

The CDR3 loop is CASRYLDTQYF. CDR3 nucleotide sequence: TGTGCCAGTAGGTACTTAGATACGCAGTATTTT. The chain uses TRBV19 and TRBJ2-3; D is unresolved. The CDR3 covers 11 residues. In germline, CDR1 is LNHDA, CDR2 SQIVND (reference sequence). Trimming shortened V by 6 bases and J by 5 bases, and 6 bases separated the two germline ends.

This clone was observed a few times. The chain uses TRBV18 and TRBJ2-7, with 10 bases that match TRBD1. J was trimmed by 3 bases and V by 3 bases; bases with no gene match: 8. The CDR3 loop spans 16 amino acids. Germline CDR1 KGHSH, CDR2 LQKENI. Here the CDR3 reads CASSPLRDRGGYEQYF. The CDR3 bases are TGTGCCAGCTCACCTTTGAGGGACAGGGGCGGCTACGAGCAGTACTTC.

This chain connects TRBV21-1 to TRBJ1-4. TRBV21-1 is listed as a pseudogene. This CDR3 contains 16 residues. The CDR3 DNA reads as TGTGCCAGCAGCAAAGTGACTTATGAAGTTAATGAAAAACTGTTTTTT. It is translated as CASSKVTYEVNEKLFF.

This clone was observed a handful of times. The CDR3 sequence is CASSSRLDLLRAGANVLTF. CDR3 nucleotide sequence: TGTGCCAGCAGCAGCAGACTAGACCTCTTAAGGGCTGGGGCCAACGTCCTGACTTTC. This chain links TRBV21-1 with TRBJ2-6; the table's TRBD2 call for D was not verified on the DNA. TRBV21-1 is a pseudogene segment. The CDR3 extends over 19 amino acids.